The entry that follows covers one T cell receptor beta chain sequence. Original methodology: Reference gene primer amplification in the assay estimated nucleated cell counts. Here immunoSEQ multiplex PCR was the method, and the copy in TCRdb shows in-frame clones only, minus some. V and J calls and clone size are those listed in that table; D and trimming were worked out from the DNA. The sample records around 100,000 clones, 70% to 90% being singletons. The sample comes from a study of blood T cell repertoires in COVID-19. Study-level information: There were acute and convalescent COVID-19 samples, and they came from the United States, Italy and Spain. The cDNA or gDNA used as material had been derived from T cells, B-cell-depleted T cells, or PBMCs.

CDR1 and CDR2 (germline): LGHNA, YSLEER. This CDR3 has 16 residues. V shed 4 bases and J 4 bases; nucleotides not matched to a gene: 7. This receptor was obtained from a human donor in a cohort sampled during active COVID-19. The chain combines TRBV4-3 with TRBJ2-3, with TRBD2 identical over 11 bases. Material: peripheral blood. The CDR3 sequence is CASSLPLAGVADTQYF. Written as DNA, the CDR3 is TGCGCCAGCAGCCTGCCACTAGCGGGAGTGGCAGATACGCAGTATTTT.